This T cell receptor beta chain was documented in a study of T cell changes during pregnancy in multiple sclerosis (dated by TCRdb to between 2018 and 2021). Context from the whole study: In women with multiple sclerosis, the researchers looked at how the T cell repertoire shifted as pregnancy progressed.

Library creation used the immunoSEQ multiplex PCR assay. TCRdb provides this immuneACCESS table in a form limited to in-frame rearrangements. Some clones are lacking; in checked studies, under half of them reflect an unresolved V gene, and why the rest are absent is not known. For this sample the table gives more than 50,000 clones, of which around 90% were detected only once. The top ten clones comprise under 0.6% of the sample. Including the terminal cysteine and phenylalanine, the CDR3 comprises 16 residues. Of the read, only the CDR3 DNA is kept; its 48 bases are in frame from base 1. V has 2 bases trimmed and J has 0 bases trimmed; junction bases matching no gene number 4. The germline V gene specifies SGDLS as CDR1 and YYNGEE as CDR2. In the case of this clone: The target of this receptor is not known. No base qualities exist here, and no much larger clone lies one base off it.

This receptor was taken from a female donor in good health, enrolled as a control in a pregnancy study. This receptor chain uses TRBV9 and TRBJ1-3, with 8 bases aligning to TRBD1. The sequencing used CD4+ T cells from peripheral blood mononuclear cells, collected after pregnancy. The CDR3 is CASSVSGGFSGNTIYF. DNA sequence: TGTGCCAGCAGCGTTTCAGGGGGCTTCTCTGGAAACACCATATATTTT.